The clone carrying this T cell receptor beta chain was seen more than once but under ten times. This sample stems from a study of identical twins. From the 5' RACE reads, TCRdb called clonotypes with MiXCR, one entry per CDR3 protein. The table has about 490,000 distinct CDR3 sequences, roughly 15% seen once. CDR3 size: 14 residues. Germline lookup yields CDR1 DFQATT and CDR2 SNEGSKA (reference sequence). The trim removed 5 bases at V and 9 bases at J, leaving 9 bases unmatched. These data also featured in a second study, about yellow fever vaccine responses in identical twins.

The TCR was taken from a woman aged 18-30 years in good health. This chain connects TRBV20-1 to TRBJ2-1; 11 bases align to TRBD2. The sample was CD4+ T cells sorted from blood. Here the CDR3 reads CSARTGTSGPEQFF. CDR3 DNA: TGCAGTGCTCGGACCGGGACTAGCGGCCCTGAGCAGTTCTTC.